The 19 T cell receptor beta chains below were found in one sample sequenced in a study of cytomegalovirus exposure and HLA in healthy donors. Researchers ran the PCR with 60 Vbeta and 13 Jbeta primers. Produced via immunoSEQ multiplex PCR; TCRdb's table is partial and in-frame only. The table includes 100,000 to 150,000 clones, 75% to 85% detected once. Sequencing used PBMCs. Receptor source: a woman aged 40 to 50 in good health and CMV-seronegative.

This clone is a singleton in its sample. The V and J genes are TRBV5-6 and TRBJ1-3; D is perhaps TRBD1 (6 bases). The CDR3 has 17 amino acids. The germline V gene has CDR1 SGHDT and CDR2 YYEEEE. V lost 3 bases, J lost 0 bases, and 16 bases lay in between. Here the CDR3 DNA reads TGTGCCAGCAGCTATAAGACGACAGGCTACTCTGGAAACACCATATATTTT. Protein sequence: CASSYKTTGYSGNTIYF.

CDR3 nucleotides: TGTGCCAGCAGCCAATACGGACGAGCAGGGGGCGGCTACACCTTC. This sequence encodes CASSQYGRAGGGYTF. The rearrangement links TRBV14 to TRBJ1-2, with TRBD1 matching 8 bases. The junction had 10 bases not matched to a gene; V was cut back by 2 bases and J by 8 bases. Looked up from germline, CDR1 is SGHDN and CDR2 is FVKESK. The CDR3 spans 15 residues.

The CDR3 DNA reads as TGTGCCAGCAGTTCAGGGGTGAAAGCTGAAGCTTTCTTT. This encodes CASSSGVKAEAFF. This chain joins TRBV28 and TRBJ1-1, with a weak D call TRBD1 (6 bases). The V end was cut by 4 bases, the J end by 6 bases, with 12 bases between. This CDR3 is built from 13 residues. Germline V CDR1 and CDR2: MDHEN, SYDVKM.

The rearrangement uses TRBV5-1 and TRBJ2-1; 8 bases match TRBD2. Germline V gene data show CDR1 as SGHRS and CDR2 as YFSETQ. The CDR3 has 13 amino acids. Germline trimming cut 3 bases from V and 7 bases from J; bases unmatched to any gene: 3. The CDR3 DNA sequence: TGCGCCAGCAGCTCCCCGGGAGGGAATGAGCAGTTCTTC. Protein: CASSSPGGNEQFF.

The chain uses TRBV2 and TRBJ2-7; a weak D match, TRBD2 (6 bases). Germline values: CDR1 SNHLY, CDR2 FYNNEI. This CDR3 spans 14 amino acids. Trimming cost V 7 bases and J 0 bases, with 13 bases left between them. The CDR3 region is CASNDGGYSYEQYF. Here the CDR3 DNA reads TGTGCCAGCAACGACGGGGGTTACTCCTACGAGCAGTACTTC.

The chain links TRBV14 to TRBJ2-7, with D perhaps matching TRBD2 (6 bases). CDR3 size: 13 residues. From germline, CDR1 is SGHDN and CDR2 FVKESK. Trimming took off 4 bases at V and 4 bases at J, with 11 bases between the two ends. The CDR3 coding sequence is TGTGCCAGCAGCCCCGGACTAATTTACGAGCAGTACTTC. It codes for CASSPGLIYEQYF.

V and J are TRBV7-2 and TRBJ2-2, with D possibly being TRBD1 (6 bases). CDR1 SGHTA and CDR2 FQGNSA come from the germline V gene. This CDR3 spans 16 amino acids. The germline V and J ends were trimmed by 5 bases and 3 bases, with 16 bases remaining between them. The CDR3 spells CASSKGGVAYTGELFF. The CDR3 DNA is TGTGCCAGCAGCAAAGGGGGAGTAGCCTACACCGGGGAGCTGTTTTTT.

This clone was found a few times. V usage is TRBV4-1 and J usage is TRBJ1-3, with a possible D match to TRBD1 (5 bases). The germline CDR1 and CDR2 sequences are MGHRA and YSYEKL. Trimming left V 6 bases short and J 2 bases short, with 20 bases between. This CDR3 contains 17 residues. CDR3 nucleotide sequence: TGCGCCAGCAGTCAACGGCCAGGGATACTCCCTGGAAACACCATATATTTT. Encoded protein: CASSQRPGILPGNTIYF.

The J gene is TRBJ2-7, the V gene TRBV7-2; no definite D call. The germline V gene has CDR1 SGHTA and CDR2 FQGNSA. Trimming removed 5 bases at V and 0 bases at J, with 5 bases between. This CDR3 contains 12 residues. This chain's CDR3 is CASSPLSYEQYF. In DNA form, the CDR3 reads TGTGCCAGCAGCCCCCTCTCCTACGAGCAGTACTTC.

The V call is TRBV29-1, the J call TRBJ2-7; 12 bases line up with TRBD1. Unmatched junction bases numbered 10, after V lost 3 bases and J lost 7 bases. The germline gives CDR1 SQVTM, CDR2 ANQGSEA. This CDR3 is 15 amino acids long. CDR3 nucleotides: TGCAGCGTTGACCCTTCGGGACAGGGGGCGAAGGAGCAGTACTTC. Translated: CSVDPSGQGAKEQYF.

The J gene is TRBJ2-7, the V gene TRBV18; D unresolved. V dropped 3 bases and J dropped 3 bases, with 15 bases sitting between them. The CDR3 covers 15 residues. Germline CDR1 KGHSH, CDR2 LQKENI. The CDR3 region is CASSPREQSYYEQYF. The CDR3 DNA reads TGTGCCAGCTCACCCCGTGAGCAATCCTACTACGAGCAGTACTTC.

The V call is TRBV5-4, the J call TRBJ2-1; TRBD1 aligns across 12 bases. V shed 0 bases, J shed 9 bases, and the junction held 4 bases outside the gene matches. The germline gives CDR1 SGHNT, CDR2 YYREEE (reference sequence). This CDR3 spans 15 amino acids. Written as DNA, the CDR3 is TGTGCCAGCAGCTTGGGGGACAGGGGGCTCGGTGAGCAGTTCTTC. This translates into CASSLGDRGLGEQFF. Filled out from reference TRBV5-4 and TRBJ2-1, the complete variable domain reads ETGVTQSPTHLIKTRGQQVTLRCSSQSGHNTVSWYQQALGQGPQFIFQYYREEENGRGNFPPRFSGLQFPNYSSELNVNALELDDSALYLCASSLGDRGLGEQFFGPGTRLTVL.

The V gene is TRBV15, the J gene TRBJ2-2; 13 bases are a match to TRBD2. Germline V gene sequence: CDR1 LNHNV, CDR2 YYDKDF (reference sequence). Trimming cost V 4 bases and J 2 bases; bases outside gene matches: 4. This CDR3 contains 17 residues. The CDR3 is CATSMGLAGFNTGELFF. The CDR3 DNA sequence: TGTGCCACCAGCATGGGACTAGCGGGGTTTAACACCGGGGAGCTGTTTTTT.

This clone appeared a few times. V gene TRBV27 combines with J gene TRBJ1-3; D is undetermined. The V end lost 8 bases, the J end lost 3 bases, and 8 bases lay between the germline ends. The germline V gene encodes CDR1 MNHEY and CDR2 SMNVEV (reference sequence). This CDR3 is built from 12 residues. The CDR3, as DNA: TGTGCCAGCGGGGAGGGTGGAAACACCATATATTTT. Protein product: CASGEGGNTIYF.

The gene calls are TRBV15 and TRBJ1-6; 8 positions match TRBD1. The germline V gene encodes CDR1 LNHNV and CDR2 YYDKDF (reference sequence). This CDR3 has 15 residues. V gave up 4 bases and J gave up 6 bases; unmatched junction bases: 5. The CDR3 protein is CATSTDRGANSPLHF. The DNA of the CDR3 is TGTGCCACCAGCACCGACAGGGGAGCTAATTCACCCCTCCACTTT.

This clone showed up just once. The chain recombines TRBV27 with TRBJ2-5, with D possibly TRBD1 on 5 matching bases. The DNA end lines up better with TRBJ2-7; the J call may be wrong. Germline V gene data show CDR1 as MNHEY and CDR2 as SMNVEV (reference sequence). The CDR3 loop spans 14 amino acids. This chain's CDR3 is CASSYGGHSYEQYF. The CDR3 bases are TGTGCCAGCAGTTATGGCGGACACTCCTACGAGCAGTACTTC.

This clone was detected once. The chain has TRBV29-1 and TRBJ2-3; D unclear. Between the trimmed V and J ends, which lost 3 bases and 0 bases, there was a span of 4 bases. The germline V gene has CDR1 SQVTM and CDR2 ANQGSEA. CDR3 length equals 12 residues. The DNA of the CDR3 is TGCAGCGTTGAGGGCAGCACAGATACGCAGTATTTT. Amino acid sequence: CSVEGSTDTQYF.

CDR3 residues: CASSLLLAGGPDTQYF. Written as DNA, the CDR3 is TGTGCCAGCAGTCTTCTACTAGCGGGAGGACCAGATACGCAGTATTTT. The V call is TRBV27, the J call TRBJ2-3; the match to TRBD2 covers 12 bases. CDR3 size: 16 residues. Germline V lookup: CDR1 MNHEY, CDR2 SMNVEV (reference sequence). V was clipped by 5 bases and J by 4 bases; unmatched bases: 7.

The genes are TRBV4-3 and TRBJ1-1, with 7 bases identical to TRBD1. V was pared by 0 bases and J by 3 bases, with 7 bases of the junction left unmatched. Per germline, CDR1 LGHNA and CDR2 YSLEER. CDR3 length: 16 residues. CDR3 sequence: CASSQDQTGKYTEAFF. The CDR3 DNA sequence: TGCGCCAGCAGCCAAGACCAGACAGGGAAGTACACTGAAGCTTTCTTT.